The rows below give T cell receptor beta chains drawn from one sample of a study of TIL therapy for anti-PD-1-resistant metastatic lung cancer. Sequencing used immunoSEQ multiplex PCR; TCRdb keeps in-frame clones, though not all of them. The sample includes roughly 57,000 clones, 70% to 90% of them seen just once. This specimen consisted of blood, obtained at baseline. All receptors derive from a person aged 25-79 years with non-small cell lung cancer. The CDR3 runs from the conserved cysteine through the conserved F or W. Each record gives: clone size, J gene, D gene, V gene, CDR3 protein, CDR3 DNA. A D gene is named only where the DNA matches it firmly. Expanded clones are given a class, and other clones once, few, many or no size at all.

clone size: few
J gene: TRBJ1-6
D gene: .
V gene: TRBV4-1
CDR3 protein: CASGKQQSYNSPLHF
CDR3 DNA: TGCGCCAGCGGCAAACAGCAATCCTATAATTCACCCCTCCACTTT

clone size: .
J gene: TRBJ1-6
D gene: .
V gene: TRBV9
CDR3 protein: CASSVGQDHSPLHF
CDR3 DNA: TGTGCCAGCAGCGTAGGGCAGGATCATTCACCCCTCCACTTT

clone size: .
J gene: TRBJ2-1
D gene: TRBD2
V gene: TRBV10-2
CDR3 protein: CASRADSGSRNEQFF
CDR3 DNA: TGCGCCAGCAGGGCCGATAGCGGGAGTAGAAATGAGCAGTTCTTC

clone size: .
J gene: TRBJ2-3
D gene: .
V gene: TRBV4-1
CDR3 protein: CASSQGPTDTQYF
CDR3 DNA: TGCGCCAGCAGCCAGGGGCCTACAGATACGCAGTATTTT

clone size: .
J gene: TRBJ1-4
D gene: .
V gene: TRBV18
CDR3 protein: CASSPTATNEKLFF
CDR3 DNA: TGTGCCAGCTCACCGACGGCAACTAATGAAAAACTGTTTTTT

clone size: once
J gene: TRBJ2-5
D gene: TRBD1
V gene: TRBV6-5
CDR3 protein: CASRRQGGETQYF
CDR3 DNA: TGTGCCAGCAGACGACAGGGGGGAGAGACCCAGTACTTC

clone size: .
J gene: TRBJ2-6
D gene: TRBD1
V gene: TRBV7-9
CDR3 protein: CAGQDRGSGANVLTF
CDR3 DNA: TGTGCCGGTCAGGACAGGGGTTCGGGGGCCAACGTCCTGACTTTC

clone size: .
J gene: TRBJ1-1
D gene: .
V gene: TRBV10-3
CDR3 protein: CAINRQANTEAFF
CDR3 DNA: TGTGCCATCAACCGGCAGGCGAACACTGAAGCTTTCTTT

clone size: .
J gene: TRBJ2-3
D gene: TRBD2
V gene: TRBV7-2
CDR3 protein: CASSSEVRRGGDTQYF
CDR3 DNA: TGTGCCAGCAGCTCTGAGGTAAGGCGGGGGGGAGATACGCAGTATTTT

clone size: .
J gene: TRBJ2-1
D gene: TRBD2
V gene: TRBV3-1/TRBV3-2
CDR3 protein: CASSPLGLAGTEQFF
CDR3 DNA: TGTGCCAGCAGCCCTCTCGGACTAGCGGGAACTGAGCAGTTCTTC

clone size: .
J gene: TRBJ1-5
D gene: .
V gene: TRBV7-2
CDR3 protein: CASSLAGRINQPQHF
CDR3 DNA: TGTGCCAGCAGCTTAGCGGGGCGGATCAATCAGCCCCAGCATTTT

clone size: .
J gene: TRBJ2-1
D gene: .
V gene: TRBV3-1/TRBV3-2
CDR3 protein: CASSQEKDNEQFF
CDR3 DNA: TGTGCCAGCAGCCAAGAGAAAGACAATGAGCAGTTCTTC

clone size: once
J gene: TRBJ2-5
D gene: .
V gene: TRBV2
CDR3 protein: CASRSDQETQYF
CDR3 DNA: TGTGCCAGCAGGTCAGACCAAGAGACCCAGTACTTC

clone size: .
J gene: TRBJ2-7
D gene: .
V gene: TRBV10-3
CDR3 protein: CAISESTVGTYEQYF
CDR3 DNA: TGTGCCATCAGTGAGTCGACGGTGGGGACCTACGAGCAGTACTTC

clone size: .
J gene: TRBJ2-1
D gene: .
V gene: TRBV7-2
CDR3 protein: CASSPTPWNEQFF
CDR3 DNA: TGTGCCAGCAGCCCAACACCCTGGAATGAGCAGTTCTTC

clone size: once
J gene: TRBJ2-7
D gene: .
V gene: TRBV7-9
CDR3 protein: CASSFGLSKNEQYF
CDR3 DNA: TGTGCCAGCAGCTTCGGACTCTCGAAAAACGAGCAGTACTTC

clone size: medium-sized
J gene: TRBJ2-7
D gene: TRBD2
V gene: TRBV7-2
CDR3 protein: CASSYQLAGGGRSYEQYF
CDR3 DNA: TGTGCCAGCAGCTACCAACTAGCGGGAGGCGGGCGCTCCTACGAGCAGTACTTC

clone size: .
J gene: TRBJ2-3
D gene: .
V gene: TRBV7-2
CDR3 protein: CASSLGTTATQYF
CDR3 DNA: TGTGCCAGCAGCTTAGGGACAACAGCGACGCAGTATTTT

clone size: .
J gene: TRBJ2-5
D gene: TRBD1
V gene: TRBV25-1
CDR3 protein: CARDRSLETQYF
CDR3 DNA: TGTGCCAGGGACAGGTCCTTAGAGACCCAGTACTTC

clone size: few
J gene: TRBJ2-7
D gene: .
V gene: TRBV18
CDR3 protein: CASSQDSYEQYF
CDR3 DNA: TGTGCCAGCTCCCAGGACTCCTACGAGCAGTACTTC

clone size: .
J gene: TRBJ2-4
D gene: .
V gene: TRBV7-9
CDR3 protein: CASSLAGGRNIQYF
CDR3 DNA: TGTGCCAGCAGCTTAGCGGGAGGTAGGAACATTCAGTACTTC

clone size: .
J gene: TRBJ1-3
D gene: TRBD1
V gene: TRBV18
CDR3 protein: CASSKRDRSSGNTIYF
CDR3 DNA: TGTGCCAGCTCGAAAAGGGACAGGTCCTCTGGAAACACCATATATTTT

clone size: .
J gene: TRBJ1-1
D gene: TRBD1
V gene: TRBV9
CDR3 protein: CASSVDGTGGAFPEAFF
CDR3 DNA: TGTGCCAGCAGCGTAGACGGGACAGGGGGTGCCTTCCCAGAAGCTTTCTTT

clone size: .
J gene: TRBJ1-2
D gene: .
V gene: TRBV2
CDR3 protein: CASSEDTAGGYTF
CDR3 DNA: TGTGCCAGCAGTGAGGACACGGCGGGAGGCTACACCTTC

clone size: .
J gene: TRBJ2-1
D gene: .
V gene: TRBV15
CDR3 protein: CATSKQGPYNEQFF
CDR3 DNA: TGTGCCACCAGCAAACAGGGCCCCTACAATGAGCAGTTCTTC

clone size: few
J gene: TRBJ1-1
D gene: .
V gene: TRBV27
CDR3 protein: CASSNQGSRNTEAFF
CDR3 DNA: TGTGCCAGCAGTAACCAGGGGTCGAGGAACACTGAAGCTTTCTTT

clone size: .
J gene: TRBJ1-1
D gene: .
V gene: TRBV7-2
CDR3 protein: CASSPTTNLNTEAFF
CDR3 DNA: TGTGCCAGCAGCCCGACCACAAACTTGAACACTGAAGCTTTCTTT

clone size: .
J gene: TRBJ2-7
D gene: .
V gene: TRBV7-2
CDR3 protein: CASSLGGGFYEQYF
CDR3 DNA: TGTGCCAGCAGCTTAGGGGGGGGCTTTTACGAGCAGTACTTC

clone size: .
J gene: TRBJ1-5
D gene: .
V gene: TRBV2
CDR3 protein: CASSVWGARNQPQHF
CDR3 DNA: TGTGCCAGCAGTGTTTGGGGGGCGCGCAATCAGCCCCAGCATTTT

clone size: once
J gene: TRBJ2-1
D gene: TRBD2
V gene: TRBV9
CDR3 protein: CASSVGRTGTRWFNEQFF
CDR3 DNA: TGTGCCAGCAGCGTAGGTCGAACCGGGACTAGGTGGTTCAATGAGCAGTTCTTC

clone size: .
J gene: TRBJ2-3
D gene: TRBD2
V gene: TRBV11-3
CDR3 protein: CASSLGRRETTDTQYF
CDR3 DNA: TGTGCCAGCAGCTTAGGAAGGCGGGAGACCACAGATACGCAGTATTTT